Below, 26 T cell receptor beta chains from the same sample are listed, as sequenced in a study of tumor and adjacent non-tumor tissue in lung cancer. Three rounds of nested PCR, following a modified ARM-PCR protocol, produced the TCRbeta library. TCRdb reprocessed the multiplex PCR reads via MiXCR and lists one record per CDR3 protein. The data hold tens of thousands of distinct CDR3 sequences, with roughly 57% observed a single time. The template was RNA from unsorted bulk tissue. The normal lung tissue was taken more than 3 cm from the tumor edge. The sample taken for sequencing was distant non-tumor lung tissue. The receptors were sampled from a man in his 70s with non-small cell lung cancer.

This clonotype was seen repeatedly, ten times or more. CDR3 sequence: CASKDNYEQYF. The CDR3, as DNA: TGTGCCAGCAAGGACAACTACGAGCAGTACTTC. This chain joins TRBV6-5 and TRBJ2-7, with D possibly being TRBD1 (5 bases). V was clipped by 7 bases and J by 3 bases, with 7 bases between them. This CDR3 is built from 11 residues. Germline V gene sequence: CDR1 MNHEY, CDR2 SVGAGI.

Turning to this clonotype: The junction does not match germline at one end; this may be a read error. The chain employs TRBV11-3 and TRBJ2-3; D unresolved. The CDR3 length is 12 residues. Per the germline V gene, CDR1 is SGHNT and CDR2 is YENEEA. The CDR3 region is CASSRHGDTRYF. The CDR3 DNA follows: TGTGCCAGCAGCAGGCACGGAGATACGCGGTATTTT.

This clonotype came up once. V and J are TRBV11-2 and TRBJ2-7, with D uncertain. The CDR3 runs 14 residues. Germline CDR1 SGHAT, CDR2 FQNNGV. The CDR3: CANSPFTVRNAQYF. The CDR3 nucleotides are TGTGCGAACAGCCCCTTCACAGTAAGAAACGCGCAGTACTTC.

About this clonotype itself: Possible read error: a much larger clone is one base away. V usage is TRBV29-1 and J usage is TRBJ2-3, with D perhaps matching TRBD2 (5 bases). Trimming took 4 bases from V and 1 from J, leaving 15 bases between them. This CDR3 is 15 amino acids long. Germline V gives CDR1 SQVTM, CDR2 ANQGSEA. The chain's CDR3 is CSVGSTAGGTDTQYF. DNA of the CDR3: TGCAGCGTTGGGAGCACAGCCGGGGGCACAGATACGCAGTATTTT.

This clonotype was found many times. CDR3 residues: CASTQGLANTGELFF. The CDR3 coding sequence is TGTGCCAGCACCCAGGGACTAGCGAACACCGGGGAGCTGTTTTTT. This rearrangement joins TRBV5-4 to TRBJ2-2; 8 bases fit TRBD2. The CDR3 covers 15 residues. Unmatched junction bases numbered 4, after V lost 6 bases and J lost 0 bases. CDR1 is SGHNT, CDR2 YYREEE, per germline (reference sequence). The whole variable domain, filled in from reference TRBV5-4 and TRBJ2-2, reads ETGVTQSPTHLIKTRGQQVTLRCSSQSGHNTVSWYQQALGQGPQFIFQYYREEENGRGNFPPRFSGLQFPNYSSELNVNALELDDSALYLCASTQGLANTGELFFGEGSRLTVL.

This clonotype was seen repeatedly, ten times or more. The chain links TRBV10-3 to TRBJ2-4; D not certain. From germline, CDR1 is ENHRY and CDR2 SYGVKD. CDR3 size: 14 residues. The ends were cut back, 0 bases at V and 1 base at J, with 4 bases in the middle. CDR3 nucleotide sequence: TGTGCCATCAGTGAGTCAGGGGCCAAAAACATTCAGTACTTC. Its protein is CAISESGAKNIQYF.

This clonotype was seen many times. CDR3 sequence reads: CSVEGRRLGTYEQYF. CDR3 sequence (DNA): TGCAGCGTTGAAGGGAGGCGCTTGGGTACCTACGAGCAGTACTTC. V is TRBV29-1 and J is TRBJ2-7; possibly TRBD2 for D (5 bases). CDR3 length: 15 amino acids. V was trimmed by 1 base and J by 2 bases, leaving 15 bases between them. Per the germline V gene, CDR1 is SQVTM and CDR2 is ANQGSEA.

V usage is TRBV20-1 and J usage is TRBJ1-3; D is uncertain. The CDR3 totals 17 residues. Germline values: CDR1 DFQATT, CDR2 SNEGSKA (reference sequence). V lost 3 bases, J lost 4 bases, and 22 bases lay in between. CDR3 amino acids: CSARGRGGSYSGNTIYF. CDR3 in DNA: TGCAGTGCTAGGGGGAGAGGAGGAAGTTACTCGGGAAACACCATATATTTT.

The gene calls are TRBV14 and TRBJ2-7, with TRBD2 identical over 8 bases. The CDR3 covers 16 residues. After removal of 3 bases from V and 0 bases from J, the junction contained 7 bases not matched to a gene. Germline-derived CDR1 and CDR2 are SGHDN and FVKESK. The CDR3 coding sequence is TGTGCCAGCAGCCATGCCCGACTAGCGACCTCCTACGAGCAGTACTTC. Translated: CASSHARLATSYEQYF.

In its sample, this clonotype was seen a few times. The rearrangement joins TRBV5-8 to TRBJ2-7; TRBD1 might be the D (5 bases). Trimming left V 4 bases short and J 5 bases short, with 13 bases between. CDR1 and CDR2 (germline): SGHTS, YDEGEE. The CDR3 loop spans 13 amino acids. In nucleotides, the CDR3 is TGTGCCAGCAGCCCGCAGGGATTCGACGAGCAGTACTTC. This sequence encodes CASSPQGFDEQYF.

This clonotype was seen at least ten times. Here the CDR3 reads CASSYQGGSVEQYF. CDR3 coding DNA: TGTGCCAGCAGTTATCAGGGGGGTTCGGTAGAGCAGTACTTC. The chain carries TRBV6-5 and TRBJ2-7; the D gene is possibly TRBD1 (7 bases). The CDR3 totals 14 residues. V dropped 3 bases and J dropped 7 bases, with 16 bases sitting between them. Germline assignment: CDR1 MNHEY and CDR2 SVGAGI.

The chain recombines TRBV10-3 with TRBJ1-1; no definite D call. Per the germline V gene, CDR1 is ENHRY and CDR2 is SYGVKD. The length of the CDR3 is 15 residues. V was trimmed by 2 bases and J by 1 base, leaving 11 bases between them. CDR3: CAISETADPNTEAFF. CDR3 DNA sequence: TGTGCCATCAGTGAGACGGCGGACCCGAACACTGAAGCTTTCTTT.

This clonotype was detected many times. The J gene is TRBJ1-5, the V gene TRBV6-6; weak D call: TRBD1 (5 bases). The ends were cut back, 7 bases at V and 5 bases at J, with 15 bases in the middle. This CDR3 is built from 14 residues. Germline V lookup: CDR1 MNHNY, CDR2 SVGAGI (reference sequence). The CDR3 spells CASNIGTVDQPQHF. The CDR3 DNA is TGTGCCAGCAACATAGGGACGGTGGATCAGCCCCAGCATTTT.

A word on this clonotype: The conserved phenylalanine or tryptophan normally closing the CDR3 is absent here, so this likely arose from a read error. The CDR3 loop is CSVPRPDYNEQFL. As DNA, the CDR3 is TGCAGCGTTCCCAGACCTGATTACAATGAGCAGTTCTTA. The chain links TRBV29-1 to TRBJ2-1; D unresolved. The CDR3 has 13 amino acids. The germline gives CDR1 SQVTM, CDR2 ANQGSEA. The V end was cut by 5 bases, the J end by 4 bases, with 12 bases between.

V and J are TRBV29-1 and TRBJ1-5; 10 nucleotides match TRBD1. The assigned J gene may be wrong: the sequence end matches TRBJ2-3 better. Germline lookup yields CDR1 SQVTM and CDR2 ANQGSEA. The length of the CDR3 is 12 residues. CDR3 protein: CSMGQGNQPQYF. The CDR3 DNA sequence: TGCAGCATGGGACAGGGGAATCAGCCCCAGTATTTT.

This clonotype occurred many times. CDR3 DNA sequence: TGTGCCAGCAGAGGGGCCGGGAATGAGCAGTTCTTC. Translation gives CASRGAGNEQFF. The chain links TRBV6-5 to TRBJ2-1; maybe TRBD1 (5 bases). Germline V CDR1 and CDR2: MNHEY, SVGAGI. This CDR3 has 12 amino acids. V lost 6 bases, J lost 7 bases, and 10 bases lay in between.

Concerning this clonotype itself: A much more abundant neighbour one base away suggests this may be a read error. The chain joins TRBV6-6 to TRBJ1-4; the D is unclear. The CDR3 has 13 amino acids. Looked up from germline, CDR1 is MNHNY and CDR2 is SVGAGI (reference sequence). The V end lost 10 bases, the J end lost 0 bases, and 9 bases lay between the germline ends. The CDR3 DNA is TGTGCCATCAGACACTCAACTAATGAAAAACTGTTTTTT. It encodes CAIRHSTNEKLFF.

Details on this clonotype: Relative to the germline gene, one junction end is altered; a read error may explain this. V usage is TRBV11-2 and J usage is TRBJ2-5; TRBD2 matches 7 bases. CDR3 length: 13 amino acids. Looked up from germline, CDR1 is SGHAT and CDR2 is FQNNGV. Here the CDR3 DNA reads TGTGCCAGCTCCTGGGAGGGCCAAGAGACCAAGTACTTC. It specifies CASSWEGQETKYF.

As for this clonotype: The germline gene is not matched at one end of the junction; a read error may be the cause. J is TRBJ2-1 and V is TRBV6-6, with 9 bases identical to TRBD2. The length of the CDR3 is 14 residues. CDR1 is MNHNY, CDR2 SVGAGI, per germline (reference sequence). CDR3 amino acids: CVSTPLAGSGEQSF. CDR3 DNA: TGTGTCAGCACCCCCCTAGCGGGGTCTGGTGAGCAGTCCTTC.

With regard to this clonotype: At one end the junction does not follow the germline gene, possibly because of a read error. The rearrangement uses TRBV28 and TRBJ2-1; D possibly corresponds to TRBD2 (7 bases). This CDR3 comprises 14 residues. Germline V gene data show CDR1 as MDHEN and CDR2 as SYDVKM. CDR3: CASGRGGPYNEQFF. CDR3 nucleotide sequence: TGTGCCAGCGGAAGGGGGGGCCCCTACAATGAGCAGTTTTTC.

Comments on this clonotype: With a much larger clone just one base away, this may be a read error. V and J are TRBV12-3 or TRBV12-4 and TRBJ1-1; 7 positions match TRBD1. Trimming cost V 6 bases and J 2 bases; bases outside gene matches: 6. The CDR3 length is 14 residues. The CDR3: CASSRGQINTEAFF. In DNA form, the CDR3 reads TGTGCCAGCAGCCGGGGACAGATAAACACTGAAGCTTTCTTT.

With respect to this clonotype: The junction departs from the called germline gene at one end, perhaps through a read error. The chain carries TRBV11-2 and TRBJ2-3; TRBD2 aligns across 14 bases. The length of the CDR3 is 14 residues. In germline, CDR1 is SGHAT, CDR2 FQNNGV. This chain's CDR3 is CANSMTSGRDTHYF. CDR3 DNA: TGTGCCAACAGCATGACTAGCGGGAGGGATACGCACTATTTT.

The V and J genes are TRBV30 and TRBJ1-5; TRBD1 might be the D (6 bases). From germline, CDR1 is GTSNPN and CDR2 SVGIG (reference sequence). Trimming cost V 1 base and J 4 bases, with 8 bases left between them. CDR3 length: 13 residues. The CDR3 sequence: CAWSGQGNQPQHF. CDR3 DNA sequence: TGTGCCTGGAGTGGGCAGGGGAATCAGCCCCAGCATTTT. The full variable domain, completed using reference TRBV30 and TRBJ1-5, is SQTIHQWPATLVQPVGSPLSLECTVEGTSNPNLYWYRQAAGRGLQLLFYSVGIGQISSEVPQNLSASRPQDRQFILSSKKLLLSDSGFYLCAWSGQGNQPQHFGDGTRLSIL.

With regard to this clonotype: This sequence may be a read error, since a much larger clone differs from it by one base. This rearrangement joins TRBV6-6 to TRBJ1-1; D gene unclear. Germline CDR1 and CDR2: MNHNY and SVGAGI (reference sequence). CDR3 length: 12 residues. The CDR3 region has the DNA TGTACCAGTCGGACCATCCGGGCTGAAGCTTTCTTT. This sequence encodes CTSRTIRAEAFF.

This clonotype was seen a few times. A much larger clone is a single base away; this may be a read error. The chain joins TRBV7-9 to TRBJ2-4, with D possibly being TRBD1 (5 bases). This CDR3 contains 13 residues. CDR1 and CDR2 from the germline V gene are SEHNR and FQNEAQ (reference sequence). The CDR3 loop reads CATSWGQGGIQYF. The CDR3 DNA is TGTGCCACCAGCTGGGGCCAGGGTGGCATTCAGTACTTC.

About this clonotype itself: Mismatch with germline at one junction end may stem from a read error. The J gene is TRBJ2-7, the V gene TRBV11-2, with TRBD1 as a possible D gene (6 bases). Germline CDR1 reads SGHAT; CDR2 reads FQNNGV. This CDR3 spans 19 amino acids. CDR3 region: CASSGANDHTGRRSYEQYF. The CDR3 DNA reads TGTGCCAGCAGCGGAGCGAACGACCACACAGGGAGAAGAAGTTACGAGCAATACTTC.